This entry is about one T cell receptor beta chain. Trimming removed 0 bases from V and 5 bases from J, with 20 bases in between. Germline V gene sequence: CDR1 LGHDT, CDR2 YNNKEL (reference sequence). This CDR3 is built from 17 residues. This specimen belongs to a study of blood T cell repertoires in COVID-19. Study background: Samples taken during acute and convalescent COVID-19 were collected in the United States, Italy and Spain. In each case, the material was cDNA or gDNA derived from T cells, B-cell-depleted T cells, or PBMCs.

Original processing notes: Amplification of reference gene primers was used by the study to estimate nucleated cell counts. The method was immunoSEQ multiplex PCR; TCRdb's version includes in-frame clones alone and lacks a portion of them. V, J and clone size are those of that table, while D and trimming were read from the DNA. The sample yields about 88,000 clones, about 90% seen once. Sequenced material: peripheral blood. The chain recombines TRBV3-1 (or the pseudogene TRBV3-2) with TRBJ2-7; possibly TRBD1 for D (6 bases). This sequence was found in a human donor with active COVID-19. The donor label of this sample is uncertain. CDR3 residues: CASSQEGWTGRGHEQYF. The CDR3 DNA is TGTGCCAGCAGCCAAGAGGGATGGACTGGCAGGGGCCACGAGCAGTACTTC.